This T cell receptor beta chain was observed in a study of regulatory T cells in long-lasting Graves disease. Relying on iRepertoire HTBI primers and Arm-PCR of CDR3 regions, the team built TCR beta libraries. TCRdb fed the multiplex PCR reads into MiXCR, producing one record per CDR3 protein. Of roughly 610,000 distinct CDR3 sequences listed, approximately 15% are singletons. Time point here: newly diagnosed GD, antithyroid drugs for less than 3 months. TCR sequences were obtained from RNA taken from PBMCs. Whole-study findings and limits: The analysis examined peripheral blood only and excluded thyroid tissue.

Regarding this clonotype: Its antigen remains unidentified.

The same data also contributed to another study, on T cells in Graves' hyperthyroidism and ophthalmopathy. That report notes: A set of HTBI primers served as the primers for a first-round RT-PCR of the TCR CDR3.

The source is a woman in her thirties with Graves disease. The sequenced sample was peripheral blood mononuclear cells (PBMCs), obtained at new diagnosis, from a patient treated with antithyroid drugs.

In nucleotides, the CDR3 is TGTGCCAGCAGAGGACAGGGGGCGGGATCCTACGAGCAGTACTTC. Translating it yields CASRGQGAGSYEQYF. The rearrangement joins TRBV6-2 or TRBV6-3 to TRBJ2-7; 11 bases align to TRBD1. The CDR3 is made up of 15 amino acids. V was clipped by 6 bases and J by 1 base; unmatched bases: 5. CDR1 and CDR2 from the germline V gene are MNHEY and SVGEGT.